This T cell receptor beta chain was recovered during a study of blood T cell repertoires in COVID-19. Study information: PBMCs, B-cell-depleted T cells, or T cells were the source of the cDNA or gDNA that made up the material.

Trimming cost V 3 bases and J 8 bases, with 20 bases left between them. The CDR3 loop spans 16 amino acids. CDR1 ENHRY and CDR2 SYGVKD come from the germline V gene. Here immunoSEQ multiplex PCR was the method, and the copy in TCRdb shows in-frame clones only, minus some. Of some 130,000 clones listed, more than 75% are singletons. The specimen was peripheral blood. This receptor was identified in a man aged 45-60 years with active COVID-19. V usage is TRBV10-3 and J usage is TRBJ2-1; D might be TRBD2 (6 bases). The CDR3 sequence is CAISDLGAGSIYEQFF. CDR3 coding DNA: TGTGCCATCAGTGATTTGGGTGCGGGGAGTATCTATGAGCAGTTCTTC.